The 27 T cell receptor beta chains presented below share a single source sample, sequenced in a study of blood T cell repertoires in COVID-19. The table came from immunoSEQ multiplex PCR; TCRdb's copy has only in-frame clones and leaves some out. Here the sample spans about 60,000 clones, 85% to 90% being singletons. Sequencing was done on a sample of peripheral blood. The receptor set was obtained from a human donor with active COVID-19. The donor label of this sample is uncertain.

The chain uses TRBV4-2 and TRBJ2-7; TRBD2 matches at 10 bases. V trimming: 2 bases; J trimming: 4 bases; junction bases outside the gene matches: 8. The germline V gene encodes CDR1 LGHNA and CDR2 YNFKEQ. The CDR3 has 16 amino acids. The CDR3 region is CASSQLAGDPQYEQYF. The CDR3 nucleotides read TGTGCCAGCAGCCAACTAGCGGGGGATCCTCAGTACGAGCAGTACTTC.

This sequence joins TRBV27 and TRBJ2-1; 7 bases are a match to TRBD1. Germline assignment: CDR1 MNHEY and CDR2 SMNVEV (reference sequence). The CDR3 totals 13 residues. V lost 6 bases, J lost 3 bases, and 2 bases stayed unmatched. The DNA for the CDR3 is TGTGCCAGCAGGGGACAGAACTACAATGAGCAGTTCTTC. Residues: CASRGQNYNEQFF.

The chain combines TRBV6-5 with TRBJ2-2; no firm D call. V was clipped by 5 bases and J by 7 bases, with 11 bases between them. This CDR3 comprises 13 residues. The germline V gene has CDR1 MNHEY and CDR2 SVGAGI. CDR3 sequence (DNA): TGTGCCAGCAGTCCCCGTGAGCACGGGGAGCTGTTTTTT. Translation gives CASSPREHGELFF.

The V gene is TRBV4-1, the J gene TRBJ1-1; 8 positions match TRBD1. Germline loops: CDR1 MGHRA, CDR2 YSYEKL. After removal of 1 base from V and 1 base from J, the junction contained 11 bases not matched to a gene. The CDR3 covers 18 residues. Here the CDR3 reads CASSQASGRGLANTEAFF. In nucleotides, the CDR3 is TGCGCCAGCAGCCAAGCGAGCGGCAGGGGGCTGGCGAACACTGAAGCTTTCTTT.

The J gene is TRBJ1-5, the V gene TRBV28; 10 positions agree with TRBD1. Germline assignment: CDR1 MDHEN and CDR2 SYDVKM. J was trimmed by 4 bases and V by 2 bases; bases with no gene match: 2. The CDR3 sequence is 15 residues long. The CDR3 loop is CASSLRGQGNQPQHF. As DNA, the CDR3 is TGTGCCAGCAGTTTACGGGGACAGGGGAATCAGCCCCAGCATTTT.

The V gene is TRBV2, the J gene TRBJ1-1; 7 positions match TRBD1. V was clipped by 5 bases and J by 1 base; unmatched bases: 13. The germline V gene has CDR1 SNHLY and CDR2 FYNNEI. The CDR3 contains 17 residues. The CDR3, as DNA: TGTGCCAGCAGTTTGGACAGGAGCGGAACGGGGAACACTGAAGCTTTCTTT. Translation gives CASSLDRSGTGNTEAFF.

For the CDR3, the DNA is TGTGCCAGCAGCGTAGTAAACACTGAAGCTTTCTTT. The encoded protein is CASSVVNTEAFF. The rearrangement joins TRBV9 to TRBJ1-1, with D unclear. CDR3 size: 12 residues. Germline values: CDR1 SGDLS, CDR2 YYNGEE. V dropped 0 bases and J dropped 2 bases, with 2 bases sitting between them.

Written as DNA, the CDR3 is TGTGCCAGCAGCGTAGCCTCGACAGGGGTCGGAGAGACCCAGTACTTC. The encoded protein is CASSVASTGVGETQYF. This chain joins TRBV9 and TRBJ2-5; 8 bases are shared with TRBD1. The CDR3 has 16 amino acids. Trimming cost V 0 bases and J 4 bases; bases outside gene matches: 8. The germline CDR1 and CDR2 sequences are SGDLS and YYNGEE.

The chain carries TRBV4-2 and TRBJ1-6; TRBD1 aligns across 9 bases. This CDR3 is 16 amino acids long. Germline loops: CDR1 LGHNA, CDR2 YNFKEQ. The ends lost 0 bases at V and 7 bases at J; junction bases unmatched: 4. The CDR3 loop reads CASSQDPGTGNSPLHF. In nucleotides, the CDR3 is TGTGCCAGCAGCCAAGATCCCGGGACAGGGAATTCACCCCTCCACTTT.

The CDR3 sequence is CASRYPGTGNVQYF. CDR3 nucleotide sequence: TGTGCCAGCCGATACCCCGGGACAGGGAATGTGCAGTACTTC. V is TRBV6-5 and J is TRBJ2-7; 9 nucleotides line up with TRBD1. Germline CDR1 reads MNHEY; CDR2 reads SVGAGI. Unmatched junction bases numbered 14, after V lost 8 bases and J lost 9 bases. This CDR3 is 14 amino acids long.

This clone was observed once. The CDR3 is CATSDLGQKHSTDTQYF. Here the CDR3 DNA reads TGTGCCACCAGTGATTTGGGACAGAAACATAGCACAGATACGCAGTATTTT. The chain combines TRBV24-1 with TRBJ2-3; a possible D gene is TRBD1 (6 bases). The CDR3 contains 17 residues. Trimming removed 0 bases at V and 0 bases at J, with 12 bases between. CDR1 KGHDR and CDR2 SFDVKD come from the germline V gene.

The rearrangement links TRBV2 to TRBJ2-3; D is perhaps TRBD1 (6 bases). The V gene lost 1 base and the J gene lost 2 bases, with 16 bases spanning the gap. This CDR3 region has 17 residues. Germline V gives CDR1 SNHLY, CDR2 FYNNEI. CDR3 in amino acids: CASSEGQQGSNTDTQYF. CDR3 coding DNA: TGTGCCAGCAGTGAAGGGCAGCAGGGGTCCAACACAGATACGCAGTATTTT.

The gene calls are TRBV10-3 and TRBJ2-7; D might be TRBD1 (6 bases). CDR1 is ENHRY, CDR2 SYGVKD, per germline. The CDR3 has 13 residues. V lost 6 bases, J lost 2 bases, and 11 bases lay in between. CDR3 amino acids: CAIRRTEAYEQYF. CDR3 DNA sequence: TGTGCCATCAGGAGGACAGAAGCCTACGAGCAGTACTTC.

This clone was recorded once. The chain has TRBV21-1 and TRBJ2-7; the table's D call of TRBD1 was not tested on the DNA. TRBV21-1 is marked as a pseudogene. The CDR3 extends over 24 amino acids. CDR3: CASSSKCRDRRLTQASHPSYEQYF. Written as DNA, the CDR3 is TGTGCCAGCAGCTCAAAGTGCCGGGACAGGCGCCTGACCCAAGCGAGCCACCCCTCCTACGAGCAGTACTTC.

The rearrangement uses TRBV4-2 and TRBJ2-2, with a possible D match to TRBD2 (5 bases). The germline V gene encodes CDR1 LGHNA and CDR2 YNFKEQ. V lost 0 bases, J lost 1 base, and 6 bases lay in between. This CDR3 comprises 15 residues. CDR3 loop: CASSQERVNTGELFF. CDR3 in DNA: TGTGCCAGCAGCCAAGAGAGGGTGAACACCGGGGAGCTGTTTTTT.

The chain couples TRBV7-9 to TRBJ2-1; 7 bases agree with TRBD2. Germline values: CDR1 SEHNR, CDR2 FQNEAQ (reference sequence). The J segment lost 7 bases and the V segment lost 6 bases, leaving 12 bases of the junction unmatched. This CDR3 contains 15 residues. The CDR3, as DNA: TGTGCCAGCAGTGGAGCGGGAAGGTTGTGGAATGAGCAGTTCTTC. Encoded protein: CASSGAGRLWNEQFF. The full variable domain, its missing parts supplied by reference TRBV7-9 and TRBJ2-1, is DTGVSQNPRHKITKRGQNVTFRCDPISEHNRLYWYRQTLGQGPEFLTYFQNEAQLEKSRLLSDRFSAERPKGSFSTLEIQRTEQGDSAMYLCASSGAGRLWNEQFFGPGTRLTVL.

The chain recombines TRBV19 with TRBJ1-6; tentatively, D is TRBD1 (6 bases). V lost 5 bases to trimming and J lost 5 bases, with 13 bases between them. The CDR3 totals 15 residues. From germline, CDR1 is LNHDA and CDR2 SQIVND (reference sequence). CDR3 nucleotide sequence: TGTGCCAGTAGTGCGGACAGCTCGAATAATTCACCCCTCCACTTT. Translation gives CASSADSSNNSPLHF.

The chain links TRBV25-1 to TRBJ1-6; the D is unclear. This CDR3 contains 15 residues. V lost 1 base and J 8 bases, leaving 12 bases between the germline ends. Germline loops: CDR1 MGHDK, CDR2 SYGVNS. CDR3 in DNA: TGTGCCAGCAGTGAATTATGGCCGAGGGATTCACCCCTCCACTTT. Translation gives CASSELWPRDSPLHF.

V gene TRBV5-4 combines with J gene TRBJ2-3; 7 nucleotides match TRBD1. V trimming: 4 bases; J trimming: 9 bases; junction bases outside the gene matches: 14. Germline V gene data show CDR1 as SGHNT and CDR2 as YYREEE (reference sequence). The CDR3 loop spans 15 amino acids. The CDR3 DNA reads TGTGCCAGCAGCCTGGGACAGCAATATAGTTACACGCAGTATTTT. Translating gives CASSLGQQYSYTQYF.

This sequence joins TRBV27 and TRBJ1-2; no clear D gene. The CDR3 is 14 residues long. Trimming shortened V by 5 bases and J by 4 bases, and 14 bases separated the two germline ends. Germline CDR1 and CDR2: MNHEY and SMNVEV (reference sequence). CDR3 region: CASSPEPRGYGYTF. The CDR3 nucleotides read TGTGCCAGCAGTCCGGAACCCCGGGGCTATGGCTACACCTTC.

The rearrangement uses TRBV28 and TRBJ1-4; TRBD1 matches 9 bases. CDR1 MDHEN and CDR2 SYDVKM come from the germline V gene. The CDR3 is 16 amino acids. V was pared by 4 bases and J by 2 bases, with 5 bases of the junction left unmatched. CDR3 in amino acids: CASSSSGQGTNEKLFF. The CDR3 region has the DNA TGTGCCAGCAGTTCATCCGGACAGGGGACTAATGAAAAACTGTTTTTT.

Written as DNA, the CDR3 is TGTGCCAGCAGCCAGAGGACAGGGAGGAACACTGAAGCTTTCTTT. Its translation: CASSQRTGRNTEAFF. The V gene is TRBV14, the J gene TRBJ1-1, with TRBD1 matching 8 bases. Losses at the gene ends were 3 bases for V and 1 base for J; bases not matched to a gene: 4. Germline values: CDR1 SGHDN, CDR2 FVKESK. This CDR3 spans 15 amino acids. Full variable domain (rest looked up from reference TRBV14 and TRBJ1-1): EAGVTQFPSHSVIEKGQTVTLRCDPISGHDNLYWYRRVMGKEIKFLLHFVKESKQDESGMPNNRFLAERTGGTYSTLKVQPAELEDSGVYFCASSQRTGRNTEAFFGQGTRLTVV.

The chain uses TRBV28 and TRBJ1-1, with 7 positions matching TRBD1. This CDR3 has 14 residues. The V gene end was trimmed by 5 bases and the J gene end by 4 bases; junction bases not matched to a gene: 7. The V gene's germline CDR1 is MDHEN and CDR2 SYDVKM. CDR3 sequence reads: CASSTVTGPTEAFF. For the CDR3, the DNA is TGTGCCAGCAGTACAGTGACAGGGCCCACTGAAGCTTTCTTT.

This chain uses TRBV21-1 with TRBJ2-4; TRBD1 is the table's D call, not checked against the DNA. TRBV21-1 is a pseudogene. This CDR3 comprises 21 residues. In DNA, the CDR3 is TGTGCCAGCATCAAGGGGACAGGGGGCTCTCTACTCGAGGCTAAGGATATCATTCAGTACTTC. Translated, it gives CASIKGTGGSLLEAKDIIQYF.

As concerns this clone: One end of the junction is discordant with germline, which a read error may explain. The gene calls are TRBV10-3 and TRBJ2-7, with D perhaps matching TRBD1 (6 bases). The germline CDR1 and CDR2 sequences are ENHRY and SYGVKD. CDR3 length equals 11 residues. CDR3: CAFRGTYEQYF. In DNA form, the CDR3 reads TGTGCCTTCAGGGGCACCTACGAGCAGTACTTC.

The chain joins TRBV4-2 to TRBJ1-1, with 7 bases lining up with TRBD1. V shed 8 bases and J 4 bases; nucleotides not matched to a gene: 16. Per the germline V gene, CDR1 is LGHNA and CDR2 is YNFKEQ. The CDR3 sequence is 16 residues long. The CDR3 DNA reads TGTGCCAGCGGGGCCAGTCCAGGGGACAGTCTCACTGAAGCTTTCTTT. It translates to CASGASPGDSLTEAFF.

This clone occurred once. The genes are TRBV19 and TRBJ2-2; D perhaps matches TRBD2 (6 bases). The CDR3 has 18 residues. Germline CDR1 and CDR2: LNHDA and SQIVND (reference sequence). Trimming stripped 3 bases from V and 1 base from J, with 18 bases between. The CDR3 DNA follows: TGTGCCAGTAGTATGATTAGAACGGGGGAACGGAACACCGGGGAGCTGTTTTTT. It codes for CASSMIRTGERNTGELFF.